Presented here are 30 T cell receptor beta chains from one specimen sequenced in a study of Tregs in tolerant kidney transplant recipients. Measured with immunoSEQ multiplex PCR; TCRdb has only the in-frame clones, and not every one. The data show roughly 120,000 clones, 92% seen once. The sequenced sample was CD4+ T cells from blood. The receptors were sampled from a human donor in good health.

The V call is TRBV14, the J call TRBJ2-2, with TRBD1 matching 11 bases. This CDR3 comprises 17 residues. The V gene end was trimmed by 4 bases and the J gene end by 4 bases; junction bases not matched to a gene: 8. Looked up from germline, CDR1 is SGHDN and CDR2 is FVKESK. The DNA for the CDR3 is TGTGCCAGCAGCCCGTCAGGACAGGGGGCGGTCACCGGGGAGCTGTTTTTT. It codes for CASSPSGQGAVTGELFF.

This clone was recorded only once. This chain connects TRBV25-1 to TRBJ1-2; D is undetermined. The germline CDR1 and CDR2 sequences are MGHDK and SYGVNS. Trimming cost V 6 bases and J 4 bases, with 12 bases left between them. This CDR3 region has 13 residues. The CDR3 loop reads CASRGRYLYGYTF. As DNA, the CDR3 is TGTGCCAGCAGGGGCAGGTACCTCTATGGCTACACCTTC.

This sequence joins TRBV10-2 and TRBJ1-4; D is possibly TRBD1 (6 bases). This CDR3 is built from 14 residues. With 8 bases removed from V and 2 bases from J, the gap between germline ends came to 12 bases. Germline V gene data show CDR1 as WSHSY and CDR2 as SAAADI. In DNA, the CDR3 is TGCGCCAGCGCCTCGGGGGCTACTAATGAAAAACTGTTTTTT. As protein: CASASGATNEKLFF.

The chain carries TRBV28 and TRBJ2-7; weak D call: TRBD2 (5 bases). V lost 6 bases and J lost 3, with 9 bases in between. CDR3 length: 12 residues. The germline V gene encodes CDR1 MDHEN and CDR2 SYDVKM. The chain's CDR3 is CASRDFRYEQYF. The CDR3 coding sequence is TGTGCCAGCAGGGACTTCCGCTACGAGCAGTACTTC.

The gene calls are TRBV11-2 and TRBJ1-4; TRBD1 matches 9 bases. Per germline, CDR1 SGHAT and CDR2 FQNNGV. The CDR3 loop spans 18 amino acids. Unmatched junction bases numbered 13, after V lost 4 bases and J lost 4 bases. This CDR3 reads CASSSLRGQGKSNEKLFF. For the CDR3, the DNA is TGTGCCAGCAGCTCATTGAGGGGACAGGGTAAAAGTAATGAAAAACTGTTTTTT.

This chain connects TRBV25-1 to TRBJ2-1; D not certain. V was trimmed by 5 bases and J by 1 base, leaving 12 bases between them. This CDR3 region has 15 residues. CDR1 and CDR2 from the germline V gene are MGHDK and SYGVNS. The CDR3 spells CASSTAANSYNEQFF. In DNA form, the CDR3 reads TGTGCCAGCAGTACCGCAGCGAATTCCTACAATGAGCAGTTCTTC.

This chain connects TRBV2 to TRBJ2-1; D is perhaps TRBD1 (6 bases). V lost 6 bases, J lost 0 bases, and 12 bases lay in between. The CDR3 is 15 residues long. Germline V gene data show CDR1 as SNHLY and CDR2 as FYNNEI. The CDR3 reads CASRRDTSSYNEQFF. CDR3 nucleotide sequence: TGTGCCAGCAGGAGGGACACCAGCTCCTACAATGAGCAGTTCTTC.

The chain combines TRBV9 with TRBJ1-4, with TRBD1 matching over 11 bases. This CDR3 is 17 amino acids long. Germline CDR1 reads SGDLS; CDR2 reads YYNGEE. The V segment lost 4 bases and the J segment 7 bases; nucleotides outside the gene matches: 12. CDR3 region: CASSPGTGGVGREKLFF. CDR3 DNA sequence: TGTGCCAGCAGCCCCGGGACAGGGGGTGTCGGACGTGAAAAACTGTTTTTT.

V is TRBV7-9 and J is TRBJ1-3; no clear D. From germline, CDR1 is SEHNR and CDR2 FQNEAQ (reference sequence). This CDR3 has 12 residues. Trimming shortened V by 5 bases and J by 5 bases, and 7 bases separated the two germline ends. The CDR3 DNA is TGTGCCAGCAGCCCCCGGAGAAACACCATATATTTT. Translation gives CASSPRRNTIYF.

This chain joins TRBV7-9 and TRBJ1-2; 7 nucleotides agree with TRBD1. V lost 0 bases, J lost 3 bases, and 7 bases stayed unmatched. The CDR3 is 16 amino acids. Per germline, CDR1 SEHNR and CDR2 FQNEAQ (reference sequence). DNA for the CDR3: TGTGCCAGCAGCTTAGCACGCGGCAGGGGGGACTATGGCTACACCTTC. Translating gives CASSLARGRGDYGYTF.

The chain links TRBV18 to TRBJ1-1; D is unclear. CDR1 and CDR2 from the germline V gene are KGHSH and LQKENI. With 1 base removed from V and 2 bases from J, the gap between germline ends came to 8 bases. CDR3 length equals 14 residues. DNA of the CDR3: TGTGCCAGCTCACCACGCGGAGTTAACACTGAAGCTTTCTTT. Translating it yields CASSPRGVNTEAFF.

The chain has TRBV2 and TRBJ2-1, with 9 bases that match TRBD1. Germline V gene lookup returns CDR1 SNHLY and CDR2 FYNNEI. V lost 6 bases to trimming and J lost 2 bases; unmatched junction nucleotides: 5. This CDR3 has 15 amino acids. The CDR3 coding sequence is TGTGCCAGCAGCGCCTGGGACAGGGCCTACAATGAGCAGTTCTTC. Its translation is CASSAWDRAYNEQFF. Variable domain in full (rest from reference TRBV2 and TRBJ2-1): EPEVTQTPSHQVTQMGQEVILRCVPISNHLYFYWYRQILGQKVEFLVSFYNNEISEKSEIFDDQFSVERPDGSNFTLKIRSTKLEDSAMYFCASSAWDRAYNEQFFGPGTRLTVL.

The chain carries TRBV5-6 and TRBJ2-2; TRBD1 matches 8 bases. The CDR3 extends over 15 amino acids. Trimming cost V 2 bases and J 7 bases; bases outside gene matches: 7. Germline V gives CDR1 SGHDT, CDR2 YYEEEE. Here the CDR3 DNA reads TGTGCCAGCAGCTTAGGCAGGGGGCGTATCGGGGAGCTGTTTTTT. This codes for CASSLGRGRIGELFF.

The CDR3 loop reads CASRLVGQNGYTF. The CDR3 bases are TGTGCCAGCAGATTAGTCGGACAGAATGGCTACACCTTC. The V gene is TRBV6-1, the J gene TRBJ1-2, with a weak D call TRBD1 (6 bases). Germline V gene data show CDR1 as MNHNS and CDR2 as SASEGT. V lost 6 bases and J 6 bases, leaving 14 bases between the germline ends. This CDR3 region has 13 residues.

The chain couples TRBV7-3 to TRBJ1-6; D remains ambiguous. Trimming stripped 5 bases from V and 0 bases from J, with 8 bases between. The V gene's germline CDR1 is SGHTA and CDR2 FQGTGA. This CDR3 is 15 amino acids long. CDR3 amino acids: CASSLRSSYNSPLHF. The CDR3 DNA sequence: TGTGCCAGCAGCCTGAGGAGCTCCTATAATTCACCCCTCCACTTT.

The chain links TRBV5-1 to TRBJ2-3; the match to TRBD2 covers 12 bases. The CDR3 covers 15 residues. CDR1 and CDR2 from the germline V gene are SGHRS and YFSETQ. After removal of 0 bases from V and 5 bases from J, the junction contained 1 base not matched to a gene. The CDR3 protein is CASSLGGLAGDTQYF. CDR3 DNA: TGCGCCAGCAGCTTGGGGGGACTAGCGGGAGATACGCAGTATTTT.

The chain combines TRBV27 with TRBJ1-5; 7 nucleotides align to TRBD1. The CDR3 is made up of 17 amino acids. Germline values: CDR1 MNHEY, CDR2 SMNVEV (reference sequence). Trimming took 5 bases from V and 0 from J; bases not matched to a gene: 10. CDR3 DNA sequence: TGTGCCAGCAGTCGGGGGACAGCGGGAAGTAGCAATCAGCCCCAGCATTTT. Its protein product is CASSRGTAGSSNQPQHF.

V and J are TRBV6-5 and TRBJ2-7, with unresolved D. V was trimmed by 6 bases and J by 7 bases, leaving 19 bases between them. In germline, CDR1 is MNHEY, CDR2 SVGAGI. This CDR3 has 14 residues. CDR3: CASSAERLKTEQYF. As DNA, the CDR3 is TGTGCCAGCAGCGCGGAAAGACTGAAAACTGAGCAGTACTTC.

Note on this clone: At one end, the junction sequence differs from germline, possibly due to a read error. The V gene is TRBV7-2, the J gene TRBJ1-4, with D perhaps TRBD1 (5 bases). Germline assignment: CDR1 SGHTA and CDR2 FQGNSA. The CDR3 is made up of 14 amino acids. DNA of the CDR3: TGTGCCGGCAGCCCAGGGAGAACTAATGAAAAACTGTTTTTT. This sequence encodes CAGSPGRTNEKLFF.

This clone appeared once. The chain carries TRBV30 and TRBJ2-3; 7 positions match TRBD2. CDR1 and CDR2 (germline): GTSNPN, SVGIG (reference sequence). After removal of 7 bases from V and 0 bases from J, the junction contained 4 bases not matched to a gene. This CDR3 comprises 13 residues. The CDR3 sequence is CASQRDSTDTQYF. The CDR3 nucleotides are TGTGCCTCCCAGCGGGATAGCACAGATACGCAGTATTTT.

The V call is TRBV27, the J call TRBJ1-1; 7 bases agree with TRBD1. V lost 7 bases and J lost 1; bases outside the gene matches: 3. Germline V CDR1 and CDR2: MNHEY, SMNVEV (reference sequence). The CDR3 runs to 13 residues. CDR3 sequence: CASTRTGNTEAFF. CDR3 in DNA: TGTGCCAGCACCCGGACAGGGAACACTGAAGCTTTCTTT.

The CDR3 coding sequence is TGTGCCAGCAGTCCTCGACGGACCCCGGGCGAGCAGTACTTC. It translates to CASSPRRTPGEQYF. The gene calls are TRBV6-1 and TRBJ2-7; D is undetermined. There are 14 residues in the CDR3. Germline CDR1 reads MNHNS; CDR2 reads SASEGT. Trimming took 5 bases from V and 6 from J, leaving 17 bases between them.

The chain employs TRBV7-6 and TRBJ1-2; perhaps TRBD1 as D (5 bases). The CDR3 runs to 14 residues. From germline, CDR1 is SGHVS and CDR2 FNYEAQ. Deletions cut 5 bases from V and 3 bases from J, with 13 bases between. The CDR3 region has the DNA TGTGCCAGCAGCCCCCAAGAAGGGGACTATGGCTACACCTTC. This translates into CASSPQEGDYGYTF.

This chain links TRBV11-3 with TRBJ2-1; 12 nucleotides match TRBD2. CDR1 and CDR2 (germline): SGHNT, YENEEA. Germline trimming cut 3 bases from V and 1 base from J; bases unmatched to any gene: 7. The CDR3 loop spans 18 amino acids. The CDR3 sequence is CASSFQLAGGGSYNEQFF. The CDR3 DNA reads as TGTGCCAGCAGCTTCCAACTAGCGGGAGGTGGGTCCTACAATGAGCAGTTCTTC.

The chain recombines TRBV2 with TRBJ2-7, with TRBD2 identical over 12 bases. CDR1 is SNHLY, CDR2 FYNNEI, per germline. The J segment lost 5 bases and the V segment lost 2 bases, leaving 10 bases of the junction unmatched. CDR3 size: 17 residues. CDR3 amino acids: CASSEPDLAGGRDEQYF. CDR3 nucleotide sequence: TGTGCCAGCAGTGAACCCGACCTAGCGGGGGGGCGGGACGAGCAGTACTTC.

The V call is TRBV28, the J call TRBJ2-7, with D perhaps matching TRBD2 (5 bases). Deletions cut 2 bases from V and 1 base from J, with 15 bases between. CDR3 length: 16 amino acids. CDR1 and CDR2 from the germline V gene are MDHEN and SYDVKM. The CDR3 sequence is CASSLIRHGGSYEQYF. In nucleotides, the CDR3 is TGTGCCAGCAGTTTAATCCGTCACGGCGGGTCCTACGAGCAGTACTTC. The variable domain in full, completed from reference TRBV28 and TRBJ2-7, reads DVKVTQSSRYLVKRTGEKVFLECVQDMDHENMFWYRQDPGLGLRLIYFSYDVKMKEKGDIPEGYSVSREKKERFSLILESASTNQTSMYLCASSLIRHGGSYEQYFGPGTRLTVT.

This sequence joins TRBV5-4 and TRBJ1-3; D not resolved. V was cut by 3 bases and J by 0 bases, with 10 bases left in between. Germline CDR1 SGHNT, CDR2 YYREEE (reference sequence). CDR3 length: 15 amino acids. CDR3 sequence (DNA): TGTGCCAGCAGCTCTGGACCGAGCTCTGGAAACACCATATATTTT. Its translation is CASSSGPSSGNTIYF.

V is TRBV5-4 and J is TRBJ2-2; TRBD2 matches 8 bases. This CDR3 comprises 15 residues. Germline V lookup: CDR1 SGHNT, CDR2 YYREEE (reference sequence). After removal of 4 bases from V and 5 bases from J, the junction contained 7 bases not matched to a gene. The CDR3 DNA reads TGTGCCAGCAGCCTCGGGAGGGGGACAACCGGGGAGCTGTTTTTT. This sequence encodes CASSLGRGTTGELFF.

This clone came up a few times. The CDR3 spells CASRPTLNSNQPQHF. CDR3 sequence (DNA): TGTGCCAGCAGACCCACCTTGAATAGCAATCAGCCCCAGCATTTT. This chain links TRBV2 with TRBJ1-5; the D is unclear. The germline V gene has CDR1 SNHLY and CDR2 FYNNEI. The CDR3 runs to 15 residues. Between the trimmed V and J ends, which lost 6 bases and 0 bases, there was a span of 12 bases.

V and J are TRBV6-5 and TRBJ2-7; TRBD1 agrees at 9 bases. With 0 bases clipped from V and 3 bases from J, the junction kept 6 bases outside the gene matches. The germline gives CDR1 MNHEY, CDR2 SVGAGI. This CDR3 has 16 residues. CDR3 amino acids: CASSYSYRGRGYEQYF. CDR3 coding DNA: TGTGCCAGCAGTTACTCATACAGGGGGCGAGGCTACGAGCAGTACTTC.